These 5 T cell receptor beta chains were sequenced from one sample in a study of Graves' ophthalmopathy and Graves' hyperthyroidism. The sequenced template was RNA, covering the TCR beta CDR3 region. HTBI-primed first-round RT-PCR preceded second-round multiplex PCR. MiXCR, run by TCRdb on the multiplex PCR reads, gives a single entry per CDR3 protein. This table has 620,000 or so distinct CDR3 sequences, 22% appearing once. The material sequenced was peripheral blood. The receptors shown here come from a young woman with stable Graves' hyperthyroidism. Some clones in this sample may be carry-over from other donors' samples.

This clonotype was detected ten times or more. The J gene is TRBJ1-2, the V gene TRBV5-1; maybe TRBD1 (5 bases). This CDR3 comprises 15 residues. With 4 bases removed from V and 0 bases from J, the gap between germline ends came to 13 bases. The germline gives CDR1 SGHRS, CDR2 YFSETQ. Here the CDR3 reads CASSGRVPANYGYTF. The CDR3, as DNA: TGCGCCAGCAGCGGCAGGGTCCCAGCTAACTATGGCTACACCTTC.

V is TRBV6-1 and J is TRBJ2-6, with D perhaps assigned TRBD1 or TRBD2 (5 bases each). The CDR3 has 16 amino acids. The germline CDR1 and CDR2 sequences are MNHNS and SASEGT. The V and J ends lost 2 bases and 2 bases respectively, with 10 bases between them. The CDR3 spells CASSEMGRAGANVLTF. The CDR3 DNA follows: TGTGCCAGCAGTGAAATGGGGCGGGCTGGGGCCAACGTCCTGACTTTC.

The chain recombines TRBV19 with TRBJ1-5; 8 bases fit TRBD1. V shed 5 bases and J 5 bases; nucleotides not matched to a gene: 5. CDR1 and CDR2 from the germline V gene are LNHDA and SQIVND (reference sequence). The CDR3 has 14 residues. CDR3 loop: CASSRGQGDQPQHF. CDR3 DNA sequence: TGTGCCAGTAGTCGCGGACAGGGTGATCAGCCCCAGCATTTT.

This clonotype was recorded at least ten times. The chain links TRBV12-3 or TRBV12-4 to TRBJ1-5; 7 bases map to TRBD1. J lost 12 bases, V lost 6 bases, and 5 bases had no gene match. The CDR3 is made up of 11 amino acids. The CDR3 DNA is TGTGCCAGCAGCCTAAGGGACAGCCAGCATTTT. As protein: CASSLRDSQHF.

This clonotype came up many times. The chain is built from TRBV6-1 and TRBJ1-1, with a tentative D call TRBD1 (6 bases). The CDR3 sequence is 16 residues long. Between the trimmed V and J ends, which lost 7 bases and 0 bases, there was a span of 18 bases. Looked up from germline, CDR1 is MNHNS and CDR2 is SASEGT. The CDR3 region is CASTPQGMGMNTEAFF. CDR3 nucleotides: TGTGCCAGCACCCCGCAGGGGATGGGGATGAACACTGAAGCTTTCTTT.